This entry describes one TCR beta chain. The CDR3 extends over 14 amino acids. V gave up 0 bases and J gave up 6 bases, with 12 bases separating them. Germline V gene data show CDR1 as SGHAT and CDR2 as FQNNGV. The data derive from a study of control samples from healthy donors and cancer patients. Clones were read by immunoSEQ multiplex PCR, and TCRdb kept only the in-frame ones, dropping some. The data contain approximately 40,000 clones, around 90% of them singletons. V usage is TRBV11-2 and J usage is TRBJ2-7; D remains unclear. The sample consisted of blood. The TCR sequence derives from a woman aged 45-59 years in good health. CDR3 residues: CASSLDRSSGEQYF. CDR3 coding DNA: TGTGCCAGCAGCTTAGATCGTTCGTCCGGCGAGCAGTACTTC.